This T cell receptor (beta chain) comes out of a study of blood T cell repertoires in COVID-19. Study in general: COVID-19 samples collected from the United States, Italy and Spain covered acute and convalescent phases. From T cells, B-cell-depleted T cells, or PBMCs came the material, which was cDNA or gDNA.

From germline, CDR1 is MDHEN and CDR2 SYDVKM. The CDR3 loop spans 13 amino acids. Trimming cost V 6 bases and J 2 bases, with 9 bases left between them. Measured with immunoSEQ multiplex PCR; TCRdb has only the in-frame clones, and not every one. The sample records 25,000 to 35,000 clones, about 88% being singletons. The receptor's source is a man in his 70s with active or convalescent COVID-19. The chain uses TRBV28 and TRBJ2-3, with D maybe TRBD2 (5 bases). What was sequenced was peripheral blood. CDR3 coding DNA: TGTGCCAGCAGCAGCGGTACCACAGATACGCAGTATTTT. This encodes CASSSGTTDTQYF.